This T cell receptor beta chain comes out of a study of T cell responses to AZD1222 COVID-19 vaccine. Study-wide context: Second doses that came at about 4 or about 12 weeks were put together. Study-wide results and limits: There were vaccine-associated CD4 TCRs across spike, dominant at 160-218 and 743-854. Seropositive status at baseline applied to only 6 or 7 AZD1222 recipients. Unmutated variant regions are reportedly targeted by nearly half of spike-specific TCRs.

Measured with immunoSEQ multiplex PCR; TCRdb has only the in-frame clones, and not every one. The data show about 34,000 clones, with less than 90% seen just once and 5.5% to 8% held by the top ten. V lost 6 bases to trimming and J lost 4 bases, with 12 bases between them. CDR3 size: 13 residues. On this clone: Its antigen is currently unknown.

The rearrangement links TRBV12-3 or TRBV12-4 to TRBJ1-1; perhaps TRBD1 as D (5 bases). This TCR was sampled from an adult in good health. The sequencing used peripheral blood, collected on day 0 of AZD1222 vaccination. CDR3 DNA sequence: TGTGCCAGCAGCCTAACAGGATTCACTGAAGCTTTCTTT. It is translated as CASSLTGFTEAFF.